The 8 T cell receptor beta chains below all came from one sample that was sequenced in a study of graft-versus-host responses after intestinal transplantation. The method was immunoSEQ multiplex PCR; TCRdb's version includes in-frame clones alone and lacks a portion of them. The sample consists of more than 80,000 clones, 85% to 90% of them appearing once. These receptors have no identified antigens. The sample in question was unstimulated CD4+ T cells sorted from spleen or lymph node cells, obtained before intestinal transplant. The receptors stem from a human donor who received an intestinal transplant.

CDR3 DNA: TGTGCCAGCAGTTTTAAGGACAGAGAGCCTCCGGGACTAGGTTCCACAGATACGCAGTATTTT. Translation gives CASSFKDREPPGLGSTDTQYF. The chain has TRBV27 and TRBJ2-3, with 8 nucleotides matching TRBD2. The germline V gene encodes CDR1 MNHEY and CDR2 SMNVEV (reference sequence). With V trimmed by 3 bases and J by 2 bases, 22 bases remained unmatched. CDR3 size: 21 residues.

The genes are TRBV29-1 and TRBJ2-7; 8 nucleotides agree with TRBD2. This CDR3 spans 14 amino acids. Germline-derived CDR1 and CDR2 are SQVTM and ANQGSEA. V was clipped by 4 bases and J by 0 bases; unmatched bases: 5. The CDR3 region has the DNA TGCAGCGTTGTACTAGCGGACCGCTCCTACGAGCAGTACTTC. Its protein is CSVVLADRSYEQYF.

This sequence joins TRBV28 and TRBJ1-1; D is ambiguous. The germline V gene has CDR1 MDHEN and CDR2 SYDVKM. The CDR3 loop spans 11 amino acids. V was trimmed by 3 bases and J by 9 bases, leaving 8 bases between them. The CDR3 bases are TGTGCCAGCAGTTTTGGAGGGAAAGCTTTCTTT. It encodes CASSFGGKAFF.

This clone has just one count. This CDR3 reads CASSPARDTANTGELFF. CDR3 nucleotides: TGTGCCAGCAGCCCTGCCCGGGACACCGCGAACACCGGGGAGCTGTTTTTT. This rearrangement joins TRBV7-3 to TRBJ2-2; possibly TRBD1 for D (6 bases). The V end lost 5 bases, the J end lost 0 bases, and 16 bases lay between the germline ends. The CDR3 is 17 residues long. Germline-derived CDR1 and CDR2 are SGHTA and FQGTGA.

J is TRBJ2-6 and V is TRBV29-1; no clear D gene. Germline values: CDR1 SQVTM, CDR2 ANQGSEA. V shed 1 base and J shed 2 bases, with 12 bases lying between them. The CDR3 spans 16 residues. Written as DNA, the CDR3 is TGCAGCGTTGAAGCTCTGACTGAGACTGGGGCCAACGTCCTGACTTTC. Residues: CSVEALTETGANVLTF.

V usage is TRBV13 and J usage is TRBJ1-5; the match to TRBD1 covers 8 bases. The CDR3 spans 16 residues. Germline loops: CDR1 PRHDT, CDR2 FYEKMQ (reference sequence). Trimming at V came to 4 bases and at J to 4 bases, leaving 9 bases not matched to a gene. CDR3 in DNA: TGTGCCAGCAGCTCCCCCGGACAGGGTGGAAATCAGCCCCAGCATTTT. Translation gives CASSSPGQGGNQPQHF.

This rearrangement joins TRBV5-4 to TRBJ2-3, with 8 nucleotides matching TRBD1. This CDR3 comprises 15 residues. With V trimmed by 1 base and J by 3 bases, 4 bases remained unmatched. Germline loops: CDR1 SGHNT, CDR2 YYREEE (reference sequence). The CDR3 region has the DNA TGTGCCAGCAGCTTGACAGGGGGAGCGACAGATACGCAGTATTTT. Translated: CASSLTGGATDTQYF.

The chain links TRBV5-6 to TRBJ1-1; D is possibly TRBD1 (5 bases). The V end was cut by 4 bases, the J end by 5 bases, with 18 bases between. The CDR3 loop spans 15 amino acids. The germline V gene has CDR1 SGHDT and CDR2 YYEEEE. The CDR3 is CASSRWGGMDTEAFF. The CDR3 DNA is TGTGCCAGCAGCCGATGGGGGGGAATGGATACTGAAGCTTTCTTT.